Listed below are T cell receptor beta chains from one sample, sequenced in a study of OX40 agonist ivuxolimab in advanced cancers. Sequenced by immunoSEQ multiplex PCR; TCRdb stores in-frame clones only, minus some. The sample yields 95,000 to 100,000 clones, about 92% seen once. Sample: CD4+ or CD8+ T cells sorted from blood, taken in a trial of the OX40 agonist ivuxolimab. The receptors originated from an adult with an advanced solid tumor such as melanoma, head and neck, liver or kidney cancer. Each CDR3 is given with its conserved first and last residue. The D gene is left open where the match is weak. A row's size may be missing; if present it is once, few, many or a size class.

j_gene,v_gene,abundance,d_gene,CDR3nt,CDR3aa
TRBJ2-2,TRBV30,.,.,TGTGCCTGGAGATGGATGAACACCGGGGAGCTGTTTTTT,CAWRWMNTGELFF
TRBJ2-2,TRBV6-6,.,.,TGTGCCAGCAGCTCAGAATACACGGGCGGGGAGCTGTTTTTT,CASSSEYTGGELFF
TRBJ2-1,TRBV7-2,.,.,TGTGCCAGCGGAAAAAGCGGCCATGAGCAGTTCTTC,CASGKSGHEQFF
TRBJ2-7,TRBV7-2,.,.,TGTGCCAGCAGCTTAGACTCCAGAACCTACGAGCAGTACTTC,CASSLDSRTYEQYF
TRBJ1-5,TRBV19,few,.,TGTGCCAGTAGTCCCCTCCTACAGGGAAGTCAGCCCCAGCATTTT,CASSPLLQGSQPQHF
TRBJ2-2,TRBV21-1,few,.,TGTGCCAGCAGGGTCACCGGGGAGCTGTTTTTT,CASRVTGELFF
TRBJ1-6,TRBV19,.,.,TGTGCCAGTAGTAGAACTCTGGCGGCAGATAATTCACCCCTCCACTTT,CASSRTLAADNSPLHF
TRBJ1-2,TRBV7-9,once,TRBD1,TGTGCCAGCAGACCCGGGACAGACCTCTATGGCTACACCTTC,CASRPGTDLYGYTF
TRBJ1-6,TRBV6-6,once,.,TGTGCCAGCAGTTACTCGAAAAATTCACCCCTCCACTTT,CASSYSKNSPLHF
TRBJ2-3,TRBV11-2,once,.,TGTGCCAGCAGCTCCCAGCGGTACACAGATACGCAGTATTTT,CASSSQRYTDTQYF
TRBJ1-1,TRBV7-8,.,.,TGTGCCAGCAGCTTAGGTCGAGGGTACGGGAACACTGAAGCTTTCTTT,CASSLGRGYGNTEAFF
TRBJ1-5,TRBV2,.,.,TGTGCCAGCAGTGAAGAAGGGCAGGGTAATCAGCCCCAGCATTTT,CASSEEGQGNQPQHF
TRBJ1-6,TRBV30,.,.,TGTGCCTGGAGCACTCCGGGACTTAATTCACCCCTCCACTTT,CAWSTPGLNSPLHF
TRBJ2-1,TRBV11-3,.,TRBD1,TGTGCCAGCAGCTTAGAAGGGACAGTTTTCCCCGGCTCCTACAATGAGCAGTTCTTC,CASSLEGTVFPGSYNEQFF
TRBJ1-5,TRBV7-2,.,.,TGTGCCAGCAGCTTAGGGCAGGGGTGGTTTCAGCCCCAGCATTTT,CASSLGQGWFQPQHF
TRBJ1-4,TRBV15,.,TRBD1,TGTGCCACCAGGAGACAGGGGCTCAATGAAAAACTGTTTTTT,CATRRQGLNEKLFF